Here is one T cell receptor (beta chain) with its context. This entry belongs to a study of CD8 T cells in Susac syndrome. Trimming shortened V by 2 bases and J by 4 bases, and 9 bases separated the two germline ends. The CDR3 loop spans 14 amino acids. Germline values: CDR1 SGHNT, CDR2 YYREEE (reference sequence). Random-hexamer reverse transcription was applied to roughly 0.5 to 1 ug RNA. TCRdb processed the immunoSEQ multiplex PCR reads anew with MiXCR; each CDR3 protein has one entry. The data hold some 300,000 distinct CDR3 sequences, with 85% observed a single time. Sequencing was performed on CD8+ T cells from PBMCs. The receptor comes from a human donor with multiple sclerosis. The chain combines TRBV5-4 with TRBJ1-4, with D possibly being TRBD1 (6 bases). CDR3 DNA sequence: TGTGCCAGCAGCTTAGCACAGGGTAATGAAAAACTGTTTTTT. This sequence encodes CASSLAQGNEKLFF.